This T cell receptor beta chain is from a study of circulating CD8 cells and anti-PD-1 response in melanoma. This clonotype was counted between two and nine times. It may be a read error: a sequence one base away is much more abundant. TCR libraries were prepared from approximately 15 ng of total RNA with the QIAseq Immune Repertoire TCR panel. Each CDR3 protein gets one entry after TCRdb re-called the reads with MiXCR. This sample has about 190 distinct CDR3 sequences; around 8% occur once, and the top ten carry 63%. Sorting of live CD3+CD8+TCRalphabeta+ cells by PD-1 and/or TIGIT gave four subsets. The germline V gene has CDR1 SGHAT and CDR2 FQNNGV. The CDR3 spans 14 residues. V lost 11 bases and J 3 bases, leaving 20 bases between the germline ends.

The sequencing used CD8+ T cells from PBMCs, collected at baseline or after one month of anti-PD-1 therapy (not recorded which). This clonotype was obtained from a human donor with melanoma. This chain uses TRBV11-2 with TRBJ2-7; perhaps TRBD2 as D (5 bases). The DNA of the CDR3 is TGTGCCGGCGTGGTCGGGGTAGAAGACTACGAGCAGTACTTC. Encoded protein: CAGVVGVEDYEQYF.